The 4 T cell receptor beta chains listed next were all sequenced from one sample in a study of blood T cell dynamics during melanoma immunotherapy. The time point: week 3, after first cycle of checkpoint inhibitor. Produced via immunoSEQ multiplex PCR; TCRdb's table is partial and in-frame only. The sample has about 10,000 clones; over 75% are singletons. Sequencing was performed on blood, taken from a patient treated with checkpoint blockade. These TCRs come from a human donor with melanoma.

The chain is built from TRBV4-3 and TRBJ2-1; D not resolved. Trimming took 6 bases from V and 9 from J, leaving 24 bases between them. Looked up from germline, CDR1 is LGHNA and CDR2 is YSLEER. This CDR3 has 16 residues. This CDR3 is CASSGMGGSAFSEQFF. The CDR3 region has the DNA TGCGCCAGCAGTGGGATGGGCGGTTCGGCGTTTAGTGAGCAGTTCTTC.

The chain employs TRBV2 and TRBJ2-7; D possibly corresponds to TRBD1 (6 bases). V shed 6 bases and J shed 3 bases, with 18 bases lying between them. CDR1 is SNHLY, CDR2 FYNNEI, per germline. The CDR3 sequence is 15 residues long. The CDR3 loop reads CASRENRDTYYEQYF. The DNA for the CDR3 is TGTGCCAGCAGGGAGAACCGGGACACTTACTACGAGCAGTACTTC.

DNA for the CDR3: TGTGCCTGGAGTGGCTCCAGGAATGGCTACACCTTC. Residues: CAWSGSRNGYTF. The chain carries TRBV30 and TRBJ1-2; unclear D gene. The CDR3 contains 12 residues. Trimming shortened V by 1 base and J by 6 bases, and 9 bases separated the two germline ends. CDR1 is GTSNPN and CDR2 is SVGIG in the germline V gene (reference sequence). The full variable domain, rest sourced from reference TRBV30 and TRBJ1-2, is SQTIHQWPATLVQPVGSPLSLECTVEGTSNPNLYWYRQAAGRGLQLLFYSVGIGQISSEVPQNLSASRPQDRQFILSSKKLLLSDSGFYLCAWSGSRNGYTFGSGTRLTVV.

The chain is built from TRBV4-1 and TRBJ1-1, with 11 nucleotides matching TRBD1. Germline V gene lookup returns CDR1 MGHRA and CDR2 YSYEKL. This CDR3 comprises 16 residues. V was clipped by 4 bases and J by 3 bases; unmatched bases: 7. CDR3 sequence reads: CASSLGTGGRDTEAFF. CDR3 DNA sequence: TGCGCCAGCAGCCTAGGGACAGGGGGGCGAGACACTGAAGCTTTCTTT.